A selection of T cell receptor beta chains follows, all from one sample in a study of shared clonotypes between healthy human individuals. Assay used: immunoSEQ multiplex PCR; TCRdb lists only in-frame clones, some missing. The sample contains 2 million to 3 million clones, over 85% of which appear only once. The sample was naive CD4+ T cells from PBMCs. The receptors here all came from a young man in good health. Some clones in this sample may be carry-over from other donors' samples. Both conserved end residues are part of each CDR3.

V gene,CDR3 protein
TRBV27,CASSSEGLSTDTQYF
TRBV28,CASRTGEILYEQYF
TRBV9,CASSGRSSGANVLTF
TRBV7-8,CASSRYGTGRHEQYF
TRBV7-2,CASSLVRYEQYF
TRBV7-9,CASSLARGKRDQETQYF
TRBV28,CASGGGSRSKGYTF
TRBV4-1,CASSQVTQGDTEAFF
TRBV5-4,CASSLGPTGIVSYEQYF
TRBV5-1,CASSPVSGSSYEQYF
TRBV7-6,CASSRTGGGIREKLFF
TRBV7-9,CASSLSWTSGSSTDTQYF
TRBV6-5,CASSDRGGYEQYF
TRBV7-3,CASSLRAVYNEQFF
TRBV7-9,CASSVRGGNEKLFF
TRBV2,CASSRQGSTDTQYF
TRBV5-4,CASTKDRGRTGELFF
TRBV4-3,CASSQVTGNYKQFF
TRBV10-3,CAISPARGDNEQFF
TRBV28,CASSLSGHEQFF
TRBV7-9,CASSRISETQYF
TRBV28,CASNAPLEKLFF
TRBV19,CASSMVSLHEQYF
TRBV28,CASSLVEWYQETQYF
TRBV2,CASSVRMRQVRTDTQYF
TRBV7-2,CASSLAGLGTATRNNSPLHF
TRBV7-9,CASSSTGSQPQHF
TRBV4-1,CASSQRGGQPQHF
TRBV7-2,CASSFGFAAKNIQYF
TRBV5-8,CASSFVRSTPLLGYGYTF
TRBV30,CAWSSMNYGYTF
TRBV7-9,CASRLRGRETQYF
TRBV29-1,CSVGGGYEAFF
TRBV7-8,CASSSARVTYNEQFF
TRBV6-1,CASSEGAGGYF
TRBV28,CASELLATGELFF
TRBV5-1,CASSLETPYGYTF
TRBV28,CASNWETEAFF
TRBV5-1,CASSLGGDGANVLTF
TRBV6-5,CASNDRGSSYEQYF
TRBV19,CASTSGVTGELFF
TRBV7-9,CASSAGQGWDTEAFF
TRBV11-3,CASSLGGVRNEQFF
TRBV4-1,CASSQGSQGLLYGYTF
TRBV6-5,CASSFPGQGDEQYF
TRBV19,CASSFDGDLAKNIQYF
TRBV7-2,CASSLRRGGSGRGETQYF
TRBV13,CASSQTSGGFYEQYF
TRBV11-2,CASSFRDRQPQHF
TRBV7-8,CASSPTDRGFYEQYF
TRBV5-4,CASSRQGVSNEQFF
TRBV4-1,CASSQDRRHYGYTF
TRBV7-9,CASSFITSPTGELFF